Listed below are T cell receptor beta chains from one sample, sequenced in a study of cytomegalovirus exposure and HLA in healthy donors. Measured with immunoSEQ multiplex PCR; TCRdb has only the in-frame clones, and not every one. Of approximately 100,000 clones in the sample, 70% were seen once. Sample: PBMCs. The source of these receptors is a man aged 35-49 years in good health and CMV-seropositive. CDR3s include the opening cysteine and the closing phenylalanine or tryptophan. D genes are given only for firm matches. A clone size is listed for some rows: how often the clone was seen (once, few, many), or a class if it is expanded.

j_call d_call v_call clone_size cdr3_aa cdr3_nt
TRBJ1-5 TRBD1 TRBV10-3 - CAISAATGEGGQPQHF TGTGCCATCAGTGCGGCGACAGGGGAAGGGGGTCAGCCCCAGCATTTT
TRBJ2-1 - TRBV5-6 - CASSSRDWVGSYNEQFF TGTGCCAGCAGCTCCCGGGACTGGGTGGGCTCCTACAATGAGCAGTTCTTC
TRBJ2-3 - TRBV7-9 - CASSLVAQSSTDTQYF TGTGCCAGCAGCTTGGTAGCGCAGTCTAGCACAGATACGCAGTATTTT
TRBJ1-2 - TRBV2 - CASSGETGNYGYTF TGTGCCAGCAGTGGTGAGACAGGAAACTATGGCTACACCTTC
TRBJ1-3 - TRBV9 few CASSVADMAGNTIYF TGTGCCAGCAGCGTAGCGGACATGGCTGGAAACACCATATATTTT
TRBJ1-5 TRBD1 TRBV2 - CASSAGGYQPQHF TGTGCCAGCAGTGCAGGGGGCTATCAGCCCCAGCATTTT
TRBJ2-7 - TRBV28 - CASSLGEHGYEQYF TGTGCCAGCAGCCTCGGGGAGCACGGGTACGAGCAGTACTTC
TRBJ1-1 TRBD1 TRBV9 - CASTTDRGNTEAFF TGTGCCAGCACCACGGACAGGGGTAACACTGAAGCTTTCTTT
TRBJ2-4 - TRBV6-1 - CASSEEPLSQLIGDIQYF TGTGCCAGCAGTGAAGAGCCGCTATCCCAGTTGATAGGGGACATTCAGTACTTC
TRBJ2-1 TRBD2 TRBV9 - CASSETSGSYNEQFF TGTGCCAGCAGCGAAACTAGCGGGAGTTACAATGAGCAGTTCTTC
TRBJ2-7 - TRBV6-5 - CASGVSTGENEQYF TGTGCCAGCGGGGTCTCGACTGGGGAGAACGAGCAGTACTTC
TRBJ2-3 TRBD1 TRBV5-1 - CASSTGGFTDTQYF TGCGCCAGCAGTACAGGGGGCTTCACAGATACGCAGTATTTT
TRBJ2-1 TRBD2 TRBV7-9 few CASSLVAGVQFF TGTGCCAGCAGCTTAGTAGCGGGAGTACAGTTCTTC
TRBJ2-3 - TRBV6-4 - CASSDPGADTQYF TGTGCCAGCAGTGATCCCGGGGCAGATACGCAGTATTTT
TRBJ2-1 - TRBV15 - CATSRDDGILTSYNEQFF TGTGCCACCAGCAGAGATGATGGCATTTTGACTTCCTACAATGAGCAGTTCTTC
TRBJ1-5 - TRBV5-1 - CASSLVSEDQPQHF TGCGCCAGCAGCTTGGTGTCCGAGGATCAGCCCCAGCATTTT
TRBJ2-2 TRBD2 TRBV29-1 - CSGLAGGGELFF TGCAGCGGACTAGCGGGAGGCGGGGAGCTGTTTTTT
TRBJ1-1 TRBD1 TRBV2 once CASSAGGGTEAFF TGTGCCAGCAGTGCAGGGGGCGGGACTGAAGCTTTCTTT
TRBJ2-3 - TRBV10-3 once CAISEPDSSTDTQYF TGTGCCATCAGTGAGCCGGACAGTTCCACAGATACGCAGTATTTT
TRBJ2-3 TRBD2 TRBV2 - CAGGLAGDTQYF TGTGCCGGCGGACTAGCGGGAGATACGCAGTATTTT
TRBJ1-2 TRBD1 TRBV7-9 - CASSPRGTGDGYTF TGTGCCAGCAGCCCACGCGGGACAGGGGATGGCTACACCTTC
TRBJ2-3 - TRBV4-2 - CASSPGAGRLGDTQYF TGTGCCAGCAGCCCTGGGGCGGGAAGACTCGGAGATACGCAGTATTTT
TRBJ1-1 TRBD1 TRBV7-8 - CASSLAGQAGVGAFF TGTGCCAGCAGCTTAGCGGGACAGGCGGGGGTGGGAGCTTTCTTT
TRBJ2-1 TRBD1 TRBV5-1 - CASFRDRQWGEQFF TGCGCCAGTTTCCGGGACAGGCAGTGGGGTGAGCAGTTCTTC
TRBJ2-1 TRBD2 TRBV4-1 - CASSQATFLLAGGEDEQFF TGCGCCAGCAGCCAAGCAACTTTTTTATTAGCGGGAGGGGAAGATGAGCAGTTCTTC
TRBJ1-1 - TRBV7-2 - CASSLVYDEGAFF TGTGCCAGCAGCTTAGTGTACGATGAGGGAGCTTTCTTT
TRBJ2-1 - TRBV5-1 once CASSPGFGANNEQFF TGCGCCAGCAGCCCCGGATTCGGAGCCAACAATGAGCAGTTCTTC
TRBJ1-1 TRBD1 TRBV11-1 - CASSLARDRVGVVNTEAFF TGTGCCAGCAGCTTAGCCCGGGACAGGGTCGGGGTTGTGAACACTGAAGCTTTCTTT
TRBJ1-2 - TRBV5-1 - CASSSGSGYGYTF TGCGCCAGCAGCTCGGGGTCCGGCTATGGCTACACCTTC
TRBJ1-2 - TRBV29-1 few CSAFSGLGYGYTF TGCAGCGCCTTCTCGGGACTGGGCTATGGCTACACCTTC
TRBJ2-1 - TRBV19 once CASSIGGNEQFF TGTGCCAGTAGTATCGGGGGCAATGAGCAGTTCTTC
TRBJ2-2 TRBD2 TRBV5-6 - CASSLRLGLALTGELFF TGTGCCAGCAGCTTGAGGCTGGGACTAGCGCTCACCGGGGAGCTGTTTTTT
TRBJ1-2 - TRBV27 - CASSSPHDSNYGYTF TGTGCCAGCAGTTCCCCGCATGACAGTAACTATGGCTACACCTTC
TRBJ1-4 TRBD1 TRBV6-5 few CASSSQGDRRNEKLFF TGTGCCAGCAGTTCCCAAGGGGACAGACGTAATGAAAAACTGTTTTTT
TRBJ2-1 - TRBV11-3 - CASSLDRSVHEQFF TGTGCCAGCAGCTTAGATAGAAGCGTCCATGAGCAGTTCTTC
TRBJ2-2 - TRBV7-8 - CASSPMRDSGTGELFF TGTGCCAGCAGCCCCATGCGGGACTCCGGAACCGGGGAGCTGTTTTTT
TRBJ1-5 - TRBV5-1 - CASSLSPYNQPQHF TGCGCCAGCAGCTTGTCCCCGTACAATCAGCCCCAGCATTTT
TRBJ2-3 TRBD2 TRBV4-1 few CASSQGTSGRIDTQYF TGCGCCAGCAGCCAAGGGACTAGCGGGAGGATAGATACGCAGTATTTT
TRBJ1-4 - TRBV6-6 - CASSLLVNEKLFF TGTGCCAGCAGTTTACTGGTTAATGAAAAACTGTTTTTT
TRBJ2-6 TRBD1 TRBV5-4 - CASSTGTGSGANVLTF TGTGCCAGCAGTACCGGGACAGGCTCTGGGGCCAACGTCCTGACTTTC
TRBJ1-1 - TRBV2 - CASRPSTEAFF TGTGCCAGTAGACCTAGCACTGAAGCTTTCTTT
TRBJ1-5 - TRBV18 - CASSPSVGSNQPQHF TGTGCCAGCTCACCCTCGGTCGGTAGCAATCAGCCCCAGCATTTT
TRBJ2-2 - TRBV4-1 - CASRFRGRGELFF TGCGCCAGCAGATTCAGGGGCCGCGGGGAGCTGTTTTTT
TRBJ2-1 - TRBV29-1 few CSVAESYNEQFF TGCAGCGTGGCGGAATCCTACAATGAGCAGTTCTTC
TRBJ1-2 TRBD1 TRBV5-5 - CASSLALGGHGYTF TGTGCCAGCAGCTTGGCCTTAGGGGGCCATGGCTACACCTTC
TRBJ1-2 - TRBV13 - CASSLGASRRGYTF TGTGCCAGCAGCTTAGGTGCTTCTCGGCGGGGCTACACCTTC
TRBJ2-1 - TRBV18 - CASSSTGPGSLEQFF TGTGCCAGCTCAAGTACAGGACCAGGCTCCCTCGAGCAGTTCTTC
TRBJ2-5 - TRBV10-3 - CAISESSGKTQYF TGTGCCATCAGTGAGAGCTCGGGAAAGACCCAGTACTTC
TRBJ1-1 - TRBV7-3 few CASSPGSGEAFF TGTGCCAGCAGCCCGGGGAGCGGGGAAGCTTTCTTT
TRBJ2-3 - TRBV14 few CASSQDPAGTSTDTQYF TGTGCCAGCAGCCAAGATCCAGCGGGCACTAGCACAGATACGCAGTATTTT
TRBJ1-1 - TRBV12-5 - CASGLGGNTEAFF TGTGCTAGTGGTTTGGGCGGGAACACTGAAGCTTTCTTT
TRBJ2-3 TRBD2 TRBV7-3 - CASSLTPLAGGADTQYF TGTGCCAGCAGCTTAACACCACTAGCGGGAGGGGCAGATACGCAGTATTTT
TRBJ2-1 - TRBV4-2 - CASSQVGGNEQFF TGTGCCAGCAGCCAAGTCGGCGGCAATGAGCAGTTCTTC
TRBJ1-1 TRBD1 TRBV4-1 few CASSPQFEGAHTEAFF TGCGCCAGCAGCCCTCAATTTGAGGGGGCCCACACTGAAGCTTTCTTT